A selection of T cell receptor beta chains follows, all from one sample in a study of T cells in localized non-small cell lung cancer. Some clones are missing from TCRdb's copy, which holds only in-frame ones; the method was immunoSEQ multiplex PCR. The repertoire consists of roughly 34,000 clones, with under 90% occurring once and the leading ten covering 4% to 5%. Sequences were derived from peripheral blood, sampled before any cancer treatment. The source of these receptors is a male donor at least 60 years old with stage III lung adenocarcinoma. Each CDR3 is given with its conserved first and last residue. The order of the fields is clone size, J gene, V gene, D gene, CDR3 DNA, CDR3 protein. The D gene is left open where the match is weak. Rows may omit the clone size; those that give it use once, few, many or a size class.

once,TRBJ1-1,TRBV7-2,-,TGTGCCAGCAGCAAAGACAGGATTGCGTACACTGAAGCTTTCTTT,CASSKDRIAYTEAFF
-,TRBJ1-1,TRBV5-1,TRBD1,TGCGCCAGCAAAGGGACAGGGGGCTTCTGGAACACTGAAGCTTTCTTT,CASKGTGGFWNTEAFF
-,TRBJ2-7,TRBV18,-,TGTGCCAGCTCACCGAACCTATCCTACGAGCAGTACTTC,CASSPNLSYEQYF
-,TRBJ1-2,TRBV11-3,-,TGTGCCAGCAGCGAAAACACGGGTGGGAGTAACTATGGCTACACCTTC,CASSENTGGSNYGYTF
-,TRBJ1-2,TRBV6-1,-,TGTGCCAGCAGTGAAAGGTTGGGGAGCTATGGCTACACCTTC,CASSERLGSYGYTF
-,TRBJ1-2,TRBV6-1,TRBD1,TGTGCCAGCAGTGAAGCGGTGAACAGGGGCCGCTACACCTTC,CASSEAVNRGRYTF
-,TRBJ1-5,TRBV18,-,TGTGCCAGCTCACCAAATCAGTTGCGGGGGGTTGGTAGCAATCAGCCCCAGCATTTT,CASSPNQLRGVGSNQPQHF
-,TRBJ1-6,TRBV5-1,-,TGCGCCAGCAGCTTGGAGGGCTTTGATTCACCCCTCCACTTT,CASSLEGFDSPLHF
-,TRBJ2-1,TRBV5-1,-,TGCGCCAGCAGCTTGGGAGACAGTTACAATGAGCAGTTCTTC,CASSLGDSYNEQFF
-,TRBJ1-1,TRBV9,-,TGTGCCAGCAGCGTAGGAAAGAACACTGAAGCTTTCTTT,CASSVGKNTEAFF
-,TRBJ2-7,TRBV4-2,TRBD2,TGTGCCAGCAGCCTCTCTAGCGGTCAGGACTACGAGCAGTACTTC,CASSLSSGQDYEQYF
-,TRBJ1-1,TRBV6-6,-,TGTGCCAGCAGTTACCCCCCAGGTGAAGCTTTCTTT,CASSYPPGEAFF
-,TRBJ1-2,TRBV6-1,-,TGTGCCAGCAGTGATGGCCTTAACTATGGCTACACCTTC,CASSDGLNYGYTF
-,TRBJ2-5,TRBV27,-,TGTGCCAGCAGTTTTAAGGGGGAAAAGCAGACCCAGTACTTC,CASSFKGEKQTQYF
once,TRBJ2-5,TRBV2,-,TGTGCCAGCAGCCTTTGGGCCGGTCAAGAGACCCAGTACTTC,CASSLWAGQETQYF
-,TRBJ2-2,TRBV7-8,-,TGTGCCAGCAGCTTACAAGGGGTCCCCGGGGAGCTGTTTTTT,CASSLQGVPGELFF
-,TRBJ2-1,TRBV2,TRBD2,TGTGCCAGCAGTGAGGCGGCAGCGGGGAATGAGCAGTTCTTC,CASSEAAAGNEQFF
-,TRBJ1-1,TRBV9,-,TGTGCCAGCAGCGTAGAGGGTTGGATGAACACTGAAGCTTTCTTT,CASSVEGWMNTEAFF
-,TRBJ2-5,TRBV5-1,-,TGCGCCAGCAGCTTGGGGGGCGGGGAGACCCAGTACTTC,CASSLGGGETQYF
-,TRBJ2-3,TRBV4-1,-,TGCGCCAGCAGCCAAGATTGGCCAGGAGATACGCAGTATTTT,CASSQDWPGDTQYF
-,TRBJ2-7,TRBV5-6,-,TGTGCCAGCAGCTTGGCCCGCGAGCAGTACTTC,CASSLAREQYF
-,TRBJ1-5,TRBV5-6,-,TGTGCCAGCAGCCGCCGAGGAACGAGTCAGCCCCAGCATTTT,CASSRRGTSQPQHF
few,TRBJ1-2,TRBV6-5,-,TGTGCCAGCAGTTCTAACATGGGTAGCGGCGGCTACACCTTC,CASSSNMGSGGYTF
-,TRBJ1-2,TRBV6-5,-,TGTGCCAGCAGTTACGCCAGCAACTATGGCTACACCTTC,CASSYASNYGYTF
once,TRBJ2-7,TRBV28,TRBD2,TGTGCCAGCAGTTTGCTCGGGAGGACCTCATTCCTAAGCTCCTACGAGCAGTACTTC,CASSLLGRTSFLSSYEQYF
-,TRBJ1-1,TRBV18,TRBD1,TGTGCCAGCTCAGGGGACAGAAACACTGAAGCTTTCTTT,CASSGDRNTEAFF
-,TRBJ1-5,TRBV18,-,TGTGCCAGCTCACCTGGGGGGGGCAATCAGCCCCAGCATTTT,CASSPGGGNQPQHF
-,TRBJ2-7,TRBV5-1,TRBD2,TGCGCCAGCAGCTTTGGGTGGAGAGGGACTAGCGGGGGCCGGGGCTACGAGCAGTACTTC,CASSFGWRGTSGGRGYEQYF
-,TRBJ2-5,TRBV6-1,-,TGTGCCAGCAGAGGCGGGGGCCCCGAGTACTTC,CASRGGGPEYF
-,TRBJ2-7,TRBV13,-,TGTGCCAGCAGCGGCTACAGGGTCCCCGAGCAGTACTTC,CASSGYRVPEQYF
-,TRBJ2-3,TRBV2,TRBD2,TGTGCCAGCAGTGATAGCGGGTCGACAGATACGCAGTATTTT,CASSDSGSTDTQYF
-,TRBJ2-7,TRBV4-1,TRBD1,TGCGCCAGCAGCCAAGGGACAGGGGTTAATTTGGGGGAGCAGTACTTC,CASSQGTGVNLGEQYF
-,TRBJ2-5,TRBV6-1,TRBD2,TGTGCCAGCAGTGAACAGGCGGGAGGGGGAGCGGAGACCCAGTACTTC,CASSEQAGGGAETQYF
-,TRBJ1-1,TRBV11-2,-,TGTGCCACTACTCAGGGGCCGGGTGAAGCTTTCTTT,CATTQGPGEAFF
once,TRBJ2-2,TRBV19,-,TGTGCCAGTAGTGTTGGCAGAAACACCGGGGAGCTGTTTTTT,CASSVGRNTGELFF
-,TRBJ1-1,TRBV19,-,TGTGCCAGTAGTATTATGTCTAACACTGAAGCTTTCTTT,CASSIMSNTEAFF
once,TRBJ2-7,TRBV5-1,TRBD1,TGCGCCAGTTTGCCCGGGACAGGGGCCCACGAGCAGTACTTC,CASLPGTGAHEQYF
-,TRBJ1-1,TRBV28,TRBD1,TGTGCCAGCAGTTCGGTTGCGGGACAGGGGAGGGCTGAAGCTTTCTTT,CASSSVAGQGRAEAFF
-,TRBJ2-7,TRBV7-2,-,TGTGCCAGCAGCTTAGCGCAGGTTATCTCCTACGAGCAGTACTTC,CASSLAQVISYEQYF
-,TRBJ2-7,TRBV18,TRBD1,TGTGCCAGCGTCGGGACAGGGGGCGCCTCGCGAGTCGAGCAGTACTTC,CASVGTGGASRVEQYF
-,TRBJ1-2,TRBV9,TRBD1,TGTGCCAGCCTTGGGAACAGGGGCGCAGATGGCTACACCTTC,CASLGNRGADGYTF
-,TRBJ2-7,TRBV6-5,-,TGTGCCAGCAGTAGTGTACCGTACGAGCAGTACTTC,CASSSVPYEQYF
-,TRBJ2-2,TRBV19,-,TGTGCCAGTAGTATCAGGGGTCGGCGGTCGGTCACCGGGGAGCTGTTTTTT,CASSIRGRRSVTGELFF
few,TRBJ2-7,TRBV6-5,-,TGTGCCAGCAGGCCTGCGAAGGTTGTCTACGAGCAGTACTTC,CASRPAKVVYEQYF
once,TRBJ1-1,TRBV25-1,-,TGTGCCAGCCGGGGCCAGGACACTGAAGCTTTCTTT,CASRGQDTEAFF
once,TRBJ1-1,TRBV5-5,TRBD1,TGTGCCAGCACCTTACAGGGGCCCACTGAAGCTTTCTTT,CASTLQGPTEAFF
-,TRBJ1-5,TRBV6-6,TRBD1,TGTGCCAGTTGGGACAGAAAGGACAATCAGCCCCAGCATTTT,CASWDRKDNQPQHF
-,TRBJ1-5,TRBV7-8,-,TGTGCCAGCAGCTTAGTACTGGGTGGGCAGCCCCAGCATTTT,CASSLVLGGQPQHF
-,TRBJ1-1,TRBV7-8,-,TGTGCCAGCAGCTTAGGGACAGCCAACACTGAAGCTTTCTTT,CASSLGTANTEAFF
-,TRBJ1-1,TRBV29-1,TRBD1,TGCAGCGGACAGGGAGGGGGCACTGAAGCTTTCTTT,CSGQGGGTEAFF
-,TRBJ2-3,TRBV6-5,-,TGTGCCAGCAGTTACTTCAGCCGGGATACGCAGTATTTT,CASSYFSRDTQYF
once,TRBJ1-5,TRBV27,-,TGTGCCAGCTGGGAACAGCCGCTTCAGCCCCAGCATTTT,CASWEQPLQPQHF